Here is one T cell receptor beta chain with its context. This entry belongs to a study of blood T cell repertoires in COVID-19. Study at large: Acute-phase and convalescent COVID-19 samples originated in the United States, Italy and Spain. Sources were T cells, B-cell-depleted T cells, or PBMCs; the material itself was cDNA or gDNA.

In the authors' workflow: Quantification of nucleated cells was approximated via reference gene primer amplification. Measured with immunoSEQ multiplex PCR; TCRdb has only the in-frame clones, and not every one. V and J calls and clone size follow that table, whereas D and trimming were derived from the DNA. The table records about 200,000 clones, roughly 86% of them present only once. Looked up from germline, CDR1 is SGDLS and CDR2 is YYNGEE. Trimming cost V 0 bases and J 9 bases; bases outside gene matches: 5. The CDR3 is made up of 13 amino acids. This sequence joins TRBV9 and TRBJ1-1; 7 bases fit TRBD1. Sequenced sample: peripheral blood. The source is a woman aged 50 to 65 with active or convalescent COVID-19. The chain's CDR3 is CASSVVGTAQAFF. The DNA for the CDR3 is TGTGCCAGCAGCGTAGTAGGGACAGCACAAGCTTTCTTT.